The clone carrying this TCR beta chain appeared a single time. Germline assignment: CDR1 LNHDA and CDR2 SQIVND (reference sequence). The ends lost 1 base at V and 4 bases at J; junction bases unmatched: 17. This CDR3 comprises 19 residues. These data come from a study of blood T cell repertoires in COVID-19. Study information: Spain, Italy and the United States supplied samples that represented acute and convalescent COVID-19. In each case, the material was cDNA or gDNA derived from T cells, B-cell-depleted T cells, or PBMCs.

Original methodology: It was from reference gene primer amplification that nucleated cell counts were estimated. Using immunoSEQ multiplex PCR, the repertoire was profiled, and TCRdb retains in-frame clones only, with some absent. The D gene and trimming were derived from the DNA, and the V and J assignments and clone size from that table. This table holds about 6,600 clones, roughly four fifths found once. The source of this sequence is a man aged 60 to 75 with acute or convalescent COVID-19. The rearrangement links TRBV19 to TRBJ2-3; 7 bases map to TRBD1. Source material: peripheral blood. The CDR3 is CASSIGGRGSVRHADTQYF. In nucleotides, the CDR3 is TGTGCCAGTAGTATAGGTGGCAGGGGGTCAGTTCGCCACGCAGATACGCAGTATTTT.